Described below is a single T cell receptor (beta chain) sequence and its context. Its antigen is not known. These data come from a study of graft-versus-host responses after intestinal transplantation. General study points: Marrow from the recipient contained GvH clones, some of which had appeared first in ileum or blood. Early after transplant, HvG clones declined as circulating GvH clones peaked.

Profiling relied on immunoSEQ multiplex PCR, and the TCRdb table lists in-frame clones only, not all of them. This table holds 35,000 to 45,000 clones, 90% to 95% found once. The clonotype originates from a human donor who was the organ donor for an intestinal transplant. This material consisted of unstimulated CD8+ T cells sorted from spleen or lymph node cells, taken before transplant.

CDR3 amino acids: CASRSYGIDYGYTF. The CDR3 DNA follows: TGCGCCAGCAGAAGTTACGGGATTGACTATGGCTACACCTTC. The J gene is TRBJ1-2, the V gene TRBV23-1; D gene ambiguous. TRBV23-1 belongs to the ORF category, with a function that is uncertain. CDR3 length: 14 amino acids. Between the trimmed V and J ends, which lost 6 bases and 3 bases, there was a span of 14 bases.